The clone carrying this T cell receptor (beta chain) has only one observation. CD45RO-negative, CCR7-positively selected cells formed the naive CD8 fraction, excluding terminally differentiated effector memory CD45RA+ cells. This entry comes from a study of shared clonotypes between healthy human individuals. About the research overall: Plates per donor: three CD4 naive, three CD4 memory, two CD8 naive, one CD8 memory.

Sequenced by immunoSEQ multiplex PCR; TCRdb stores in-frame clones only, minus some. The sample holds 2 million or so clones, approximately 94% seen once. This CDR3 has 11 amino acids. Per germline, CDR1 MNHEY and CDR2 SVGAGI. The germline V and J ends were trimmed by 6 bases and 2 bases, with 4 bases remaining between them. The sequenced sample consisted of naive CD8+ T cells sorted from blood. V gene TRBV6-5 combines with J gene TRBJ1-2, with D unclear. The clonotype originates from a man in his late teens or twenties in good health. The DNA for the CDR3 is TGTGCCAGCAGCTCAAACTATGGCTACACCTTC. Its protein is CASSSNYGYTF.